This T cell receptor beta chain derives from a study of T cell repertoires in cytomegalovirus infection. As for the study in general: In public TCR beta signatures, there were indications of both CMV infection and matching HLA type.

On this clonotype: Its antigen is not known.

TCRdb redid the calling of the reads with MiXCR, one entry per CDR3 protein. The sample lists approximately 700,000 distinct CDR3 sequences; under 40% were seen once. General observations from the study: Cumulative public TCR beta family frequency identified carriers of CMV plus the relevant HLA. Clonotypes of TCR beta that were HLA-C-restricted and CMV-specific dominated the ex vivo response.

V lost 4 bases and J lost 6; bases outside the gene matches: 9. The V gene's germline CDR1 is LGHDT and CDR2 YNNKEL (reference sequence). The length of the CDR3 is 16 residues. The sequenced sample consisted of PBMCs. J is TRBJ2-2 and V is TRBV3-1; 9 nucleotides match TRBD1. The source of this sequence is a human donor in good health (CMV status not recorded). Some clones in this sample may be carry-over from other donors' samples. In nucleotides, the CDR3 is TGTGCCAGCAGCCGGACCGGGACAGGGTTCGCCGGGGAGCTGTTTTTT. Encoded protein: CASSRTGTGFAGELFF.